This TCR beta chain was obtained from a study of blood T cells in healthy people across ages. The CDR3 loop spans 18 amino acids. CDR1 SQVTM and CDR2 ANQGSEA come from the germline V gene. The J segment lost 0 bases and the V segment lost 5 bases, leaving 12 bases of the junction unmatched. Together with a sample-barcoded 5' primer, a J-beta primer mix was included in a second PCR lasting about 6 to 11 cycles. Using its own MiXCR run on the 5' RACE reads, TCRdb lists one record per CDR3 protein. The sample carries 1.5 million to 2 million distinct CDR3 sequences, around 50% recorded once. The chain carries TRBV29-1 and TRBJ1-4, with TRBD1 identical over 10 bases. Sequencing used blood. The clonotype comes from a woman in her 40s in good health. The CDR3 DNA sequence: TGCAGCGTTACCTCCGACAGGGGGCCTTTTGCAACTAATGAAAAACTGTTTTTT. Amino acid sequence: CSVTSDRGPFATNEKLFF.